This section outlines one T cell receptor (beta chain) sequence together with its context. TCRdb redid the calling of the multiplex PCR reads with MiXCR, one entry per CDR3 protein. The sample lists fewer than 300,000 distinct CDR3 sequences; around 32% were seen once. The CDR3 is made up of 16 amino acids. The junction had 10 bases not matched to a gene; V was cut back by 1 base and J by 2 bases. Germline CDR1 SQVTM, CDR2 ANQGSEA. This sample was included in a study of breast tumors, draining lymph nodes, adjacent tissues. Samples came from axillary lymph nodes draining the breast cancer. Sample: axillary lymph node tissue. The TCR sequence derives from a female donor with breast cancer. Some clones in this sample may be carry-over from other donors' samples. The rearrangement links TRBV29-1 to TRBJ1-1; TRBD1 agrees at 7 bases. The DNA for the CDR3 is TGCAGCGTTGAAGGGGTCATGGGACAGCATAACACTGAAGCTTTCTTT. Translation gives CSVEGVMGQHNTEAFF.